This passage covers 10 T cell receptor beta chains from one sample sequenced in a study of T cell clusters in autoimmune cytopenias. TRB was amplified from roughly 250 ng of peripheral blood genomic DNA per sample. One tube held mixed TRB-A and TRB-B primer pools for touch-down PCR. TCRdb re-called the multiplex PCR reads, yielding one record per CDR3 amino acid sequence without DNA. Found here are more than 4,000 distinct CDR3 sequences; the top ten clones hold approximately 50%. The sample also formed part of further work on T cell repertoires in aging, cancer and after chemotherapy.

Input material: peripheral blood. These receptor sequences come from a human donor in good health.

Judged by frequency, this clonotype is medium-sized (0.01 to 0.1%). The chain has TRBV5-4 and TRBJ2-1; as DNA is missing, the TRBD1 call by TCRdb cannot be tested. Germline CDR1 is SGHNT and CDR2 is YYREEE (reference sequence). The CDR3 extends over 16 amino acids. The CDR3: CASSLGTGSSYNEQFF.

The CDR3 is CASSYSIGLPSYNEQFF. This chain uses TRBV6-2 or TRBV6-3 with TRBJ2-1; the D gene TCRdb calls, TRBD2, cannot be checked with no DNA. The length of the CDR3 is 17 residues. Germline CDR1 and CDR2: MNHEY and SVGEGT.

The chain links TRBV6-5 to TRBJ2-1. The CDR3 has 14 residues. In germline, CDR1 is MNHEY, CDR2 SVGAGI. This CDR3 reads CASSQSELRDEQFF.

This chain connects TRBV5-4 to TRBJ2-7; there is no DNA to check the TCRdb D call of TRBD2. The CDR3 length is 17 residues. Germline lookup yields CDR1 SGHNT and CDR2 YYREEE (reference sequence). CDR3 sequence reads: CASSVGLTGGSRDEQYF.

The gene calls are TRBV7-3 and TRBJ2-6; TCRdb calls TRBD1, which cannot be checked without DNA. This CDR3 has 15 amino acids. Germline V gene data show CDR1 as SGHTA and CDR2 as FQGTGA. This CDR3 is CASSSTGSGANVLTF.

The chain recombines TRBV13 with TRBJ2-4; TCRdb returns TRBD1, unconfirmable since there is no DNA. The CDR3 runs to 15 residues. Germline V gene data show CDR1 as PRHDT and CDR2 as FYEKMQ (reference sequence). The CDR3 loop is CASSSDRAGKNIQYF.

The CDR3 spells CASTTLGDPFDGANVLTF. V usage is TRBV12-3 or TRBV12-4 and J usage is TRBJ2-6; TCRdb designates TRBD2, a call that cannot be tested without DNA. The CDR3 runs 18 residues.

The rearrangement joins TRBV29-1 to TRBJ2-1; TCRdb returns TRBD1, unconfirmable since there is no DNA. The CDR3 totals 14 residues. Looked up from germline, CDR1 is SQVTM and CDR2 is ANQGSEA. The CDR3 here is CSVAARDPSNEQFF.

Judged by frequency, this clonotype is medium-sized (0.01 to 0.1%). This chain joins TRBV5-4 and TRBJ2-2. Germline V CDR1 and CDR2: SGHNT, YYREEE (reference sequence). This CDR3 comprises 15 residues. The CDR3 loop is CASSLGLPNTGELFF.

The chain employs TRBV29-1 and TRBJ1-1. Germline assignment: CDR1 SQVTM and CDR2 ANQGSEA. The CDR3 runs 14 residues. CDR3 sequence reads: CSVEVGPRDTEAFF.